These 8 T cell receptor beta chains share one sample of origin, sequenced in a study of graft-versus-host responses after intestinal transplantation. Profiled with immunoSEQ multiplex PCR; TCRdb holds only in-frame clones, not every one. The sample has some 18,000 clones; 90% are singletons. Here the sequenced sample was PBMCs, taken more than 350 days after transplant. Receptors originate from a human patient who received an intestinal transplant, so some T cells may come from the graft donor.

This chain links TRBV28 with TRBJ1-5; a weak D match, TRBD1 (6 bases). In germline, CDR1 is MDHEN, CDR2 SYDVKM. V dropped 10 bases and J dropped 0 bases, with 13 bases sitting between them. This CDR3 is built from 14 residues. CDR3 sequence: CATTGYYSNQPQHF. CDR3 sequence (DNA): TGTGCCACTACAGGGTATTATAGCAATCAGCCCCAGCATTTT. The full variable domain, in which reference TRBV28 and TRBJ1-5 provide the parts outside the CDR3, is DVKVTQSSRYLVKRTGEKVFLECVQDMDHENMFWYRQDPGLGLRLIYFSYDVKMKEKGDIPEGYSVSREKKERFSLILESASTNQTSMYLCATTGYYSNQPQHFGDGTRLSIL.

The rearrangement joins TRBV6-5 to TRBJ2-7, with 7 nucleotides matching TRBD2. The germline gives CDR1 MNHEY, CDR2 SVGAGI. V shed 4 bases, J shed 2 bases, and the junction held 11 bases outside the gene matches. This CDR3 spans 16 amino acids. The CDR3 DNA reads as TGTGCCAGCAGTTCACCTACCAGCGGGGCAGCCTACGAGCAGTACTTC. Protein product: CASSSPTSGAAYEQYF.

This chain connects TRBV7-9 to TRBJ2-3; the D gene is possibly TRBD2 (5 bases). Germline assignment: CDR1 SEHNR and CDR2 FQNEAQ (reference sequence). V lost 8 bases, J lost 3 bases, and 15 bases lay in between. The CDR3 loop spans 14 amino acids. The CDR3 nucleotides are TGTGCCAGCGGGGAGTGGGATGAAACAGATACGCAGTATTTT. As protein: CASGEWDETDTQYF.

The rearrangement links TRBV4-2 to TRBJ2-2; 14 bases map to TRBD2. This CDR3 contains 15 residues. Losses at the gene ends were 4 bases for V and 6 bases for J; bases not matched to a gene: 1. The V gene's germline CDR1 is LGHNA and CDR2 YNFKEQ. CDR3 DNA sequence: TGTGCCAGCAGCCCGACTAGCGGGGGGGCCGGGGAGCTGTTTTTT. Translated: CASSPTSGGAGELFF.

J is TRBJ2-7 and V is TRBV28, with 8 bases aligning to TRBD1. V lost 6 bases and J lost 2; bases outside the gene matches: 9. The V gene's germline CDR1 is MDHEN and CDR2 SYDVKM. The CDR3 loop spans 15 amino acids. DNA for the CDR3: TGTGCCAGCAGCACCACCGGGACAGGTGCCTACGAGCAGTACTTC. Encoded protein: CASSTTGTGAYEQYF.

V and J are TRBV7-2 and TRBJ1-1; no reliable D call. CDR1 and CDR2 (germline): SGHTA, FQGNSA. V was clipped by 1 base and J by 4 bases, with 4 bases between them. The CDR3 has 12 amino acids. The CDR3 reads CASSLGATEAFF. The DNA for the CDR3 is TGTGCCAGCAGCTTAGGTGCCACTGAAGCTTTCTTT.

The chain uses TRBV6-5 and TRBJ2-6, with D possibly being TRBD2 (5 bases). The germline V gene encodes CDR1 MNHEY and CDR2 SVGAGI. The CDR3 covers 15 residues. The V gene lost 5 bases and the J gene lost 1 base, with 9 bases spanning the gap. CDR3 coding DNA: TGTGCCAGCAGTGCGGAGGTTTCTGGGGCCAACGTCCTGACTTTC. Its protein is CASSAEVSGANVLTF.

The rearrangement uses TRBV6-4 and TRBJ2-2; 7 nucleotides match TRBD1. With 5 bases clipped from V and 3 bases from J, the junction kept 3 bases outside the gene matches. The germline CDR1 and CDR2 sequences are MRHNA and SNTAGT. The CDR3 is 14 amino acids. The CDR3 DNA is TGTGCCAGCAGTAGACAGGGAGACACCGGGGAGCTGTTTTTT. This sequence encodes CASSRQGDTGELFF.